The sequence of this TCR beta chain was determined in a study of technical replicates of blood from a handful of donors. This table comes from immunoSEQ multiplex PCR, and its TCRdb copy is limited to in-frame clones, with some not included. The profile shows about 48,000 clones, 92% of them singletons. The sample taken for sequencing was PBMCs. The origin of this receptor is a human donor in good health. Some clones in this sample may be carry-over from other donors' samples.

The CDR3 loop is CASYFRLAGVGTQYF. DNA of the CDR3: TGTGCCAGCTATTTCAGACTAGCGGGAGTTGGTACGCAGTATTTT. V and J are TRBV27 and TRBJ2-3, with TRBD2 identical over 12 bases. The CDR3 extends over 15 amino acids. Germline V gene lookup returns CDR1 MNHEY and CDR2 SMNVEV (reference sequence). V shed 8 bases, J shed 8 bases, and the junction held 11 bases outside the gene matches.